The sequence of this TCR beta chain was determined in a study of T-cell reconstitution after alpha-beta-depleted transplantation in children. Study observations and caveats: Reportedly, only several hundred clones from non-depleted graft cells drove alpha-beta T-cell counts at about two months. Some patients' high day-60 TCRbeta diversity was attributed to recipient cells surviving conditioning.

Preparing the TCRbeta library involved the use of unique molecular identifiers. TCRdb reanalysed the PCR reads using MiXCR and keeps one entry per CDR3 protein. The repertoire holds 450,000 to 700,000 distinct CDR3 sequences, with around 27% as singletons. In germline, CDR1 is MNHNS, CDR2 SASEGT. V shed 8 bases and J shed 7 bases, with 29 bases lying between them. There are 17 residues in the CDR3. Concerning this clonotype itself: Its antigen remains unidentified.

The sequenced sample was PBMCs, obtained before TCRalphabeta/CD19-depleted stem cell transplant. The V call is TRBV6-1, the J call TRBJ2-5, with a tentative D call TRBD2 (9 bases). The receptor was derived from a boy under three years old with Wiskott-Aldrich syndrome, due to receive a stem cell transplant. In nucleotides, the CDR3 is TGTGCCAGCGGGGACAGGAGTCGAGTGGCGGGAGGGGTGACCCAGTACTTC. It codes for CASGDRSRVAGGVTQYF.